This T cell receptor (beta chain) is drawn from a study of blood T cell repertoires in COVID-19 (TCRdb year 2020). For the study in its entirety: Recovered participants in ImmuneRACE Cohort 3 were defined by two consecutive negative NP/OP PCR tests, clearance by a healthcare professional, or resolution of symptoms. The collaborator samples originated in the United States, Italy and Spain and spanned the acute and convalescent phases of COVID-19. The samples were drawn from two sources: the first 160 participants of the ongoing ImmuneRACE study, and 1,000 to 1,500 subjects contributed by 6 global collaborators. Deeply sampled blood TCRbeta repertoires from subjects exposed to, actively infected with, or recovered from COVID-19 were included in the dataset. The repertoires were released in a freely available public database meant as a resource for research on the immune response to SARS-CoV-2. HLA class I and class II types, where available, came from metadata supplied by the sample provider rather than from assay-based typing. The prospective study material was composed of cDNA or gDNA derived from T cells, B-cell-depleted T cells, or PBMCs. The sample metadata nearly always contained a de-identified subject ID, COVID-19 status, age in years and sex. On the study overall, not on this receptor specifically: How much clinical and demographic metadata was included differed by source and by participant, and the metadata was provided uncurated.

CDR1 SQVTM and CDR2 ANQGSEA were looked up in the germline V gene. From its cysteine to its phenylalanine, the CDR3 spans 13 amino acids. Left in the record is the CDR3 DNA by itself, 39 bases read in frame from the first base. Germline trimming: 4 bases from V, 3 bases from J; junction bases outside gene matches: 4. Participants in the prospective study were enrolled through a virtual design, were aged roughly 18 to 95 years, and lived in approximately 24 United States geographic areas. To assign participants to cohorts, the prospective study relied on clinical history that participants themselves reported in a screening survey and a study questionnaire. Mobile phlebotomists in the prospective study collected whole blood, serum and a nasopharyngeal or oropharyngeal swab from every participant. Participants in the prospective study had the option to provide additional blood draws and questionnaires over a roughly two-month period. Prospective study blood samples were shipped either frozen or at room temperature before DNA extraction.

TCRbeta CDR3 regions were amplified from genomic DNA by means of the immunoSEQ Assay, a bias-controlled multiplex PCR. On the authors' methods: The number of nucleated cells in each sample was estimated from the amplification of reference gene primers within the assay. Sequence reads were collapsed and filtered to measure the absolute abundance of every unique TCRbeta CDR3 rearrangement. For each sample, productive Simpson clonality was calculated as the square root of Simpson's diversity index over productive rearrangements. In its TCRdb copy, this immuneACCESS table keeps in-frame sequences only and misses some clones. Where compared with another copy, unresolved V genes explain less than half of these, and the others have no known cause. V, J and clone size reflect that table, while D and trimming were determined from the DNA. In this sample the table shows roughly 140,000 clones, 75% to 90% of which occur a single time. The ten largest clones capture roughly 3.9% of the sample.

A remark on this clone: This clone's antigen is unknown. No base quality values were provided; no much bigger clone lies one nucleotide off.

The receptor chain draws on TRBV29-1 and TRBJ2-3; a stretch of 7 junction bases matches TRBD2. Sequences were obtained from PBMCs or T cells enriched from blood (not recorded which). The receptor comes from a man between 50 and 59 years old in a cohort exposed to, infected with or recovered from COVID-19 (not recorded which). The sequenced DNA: TGCAGCGTTGTTGGGGGGGGTACAGATACGCAGTATTTT. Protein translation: CSVVGGGTDTQYF.